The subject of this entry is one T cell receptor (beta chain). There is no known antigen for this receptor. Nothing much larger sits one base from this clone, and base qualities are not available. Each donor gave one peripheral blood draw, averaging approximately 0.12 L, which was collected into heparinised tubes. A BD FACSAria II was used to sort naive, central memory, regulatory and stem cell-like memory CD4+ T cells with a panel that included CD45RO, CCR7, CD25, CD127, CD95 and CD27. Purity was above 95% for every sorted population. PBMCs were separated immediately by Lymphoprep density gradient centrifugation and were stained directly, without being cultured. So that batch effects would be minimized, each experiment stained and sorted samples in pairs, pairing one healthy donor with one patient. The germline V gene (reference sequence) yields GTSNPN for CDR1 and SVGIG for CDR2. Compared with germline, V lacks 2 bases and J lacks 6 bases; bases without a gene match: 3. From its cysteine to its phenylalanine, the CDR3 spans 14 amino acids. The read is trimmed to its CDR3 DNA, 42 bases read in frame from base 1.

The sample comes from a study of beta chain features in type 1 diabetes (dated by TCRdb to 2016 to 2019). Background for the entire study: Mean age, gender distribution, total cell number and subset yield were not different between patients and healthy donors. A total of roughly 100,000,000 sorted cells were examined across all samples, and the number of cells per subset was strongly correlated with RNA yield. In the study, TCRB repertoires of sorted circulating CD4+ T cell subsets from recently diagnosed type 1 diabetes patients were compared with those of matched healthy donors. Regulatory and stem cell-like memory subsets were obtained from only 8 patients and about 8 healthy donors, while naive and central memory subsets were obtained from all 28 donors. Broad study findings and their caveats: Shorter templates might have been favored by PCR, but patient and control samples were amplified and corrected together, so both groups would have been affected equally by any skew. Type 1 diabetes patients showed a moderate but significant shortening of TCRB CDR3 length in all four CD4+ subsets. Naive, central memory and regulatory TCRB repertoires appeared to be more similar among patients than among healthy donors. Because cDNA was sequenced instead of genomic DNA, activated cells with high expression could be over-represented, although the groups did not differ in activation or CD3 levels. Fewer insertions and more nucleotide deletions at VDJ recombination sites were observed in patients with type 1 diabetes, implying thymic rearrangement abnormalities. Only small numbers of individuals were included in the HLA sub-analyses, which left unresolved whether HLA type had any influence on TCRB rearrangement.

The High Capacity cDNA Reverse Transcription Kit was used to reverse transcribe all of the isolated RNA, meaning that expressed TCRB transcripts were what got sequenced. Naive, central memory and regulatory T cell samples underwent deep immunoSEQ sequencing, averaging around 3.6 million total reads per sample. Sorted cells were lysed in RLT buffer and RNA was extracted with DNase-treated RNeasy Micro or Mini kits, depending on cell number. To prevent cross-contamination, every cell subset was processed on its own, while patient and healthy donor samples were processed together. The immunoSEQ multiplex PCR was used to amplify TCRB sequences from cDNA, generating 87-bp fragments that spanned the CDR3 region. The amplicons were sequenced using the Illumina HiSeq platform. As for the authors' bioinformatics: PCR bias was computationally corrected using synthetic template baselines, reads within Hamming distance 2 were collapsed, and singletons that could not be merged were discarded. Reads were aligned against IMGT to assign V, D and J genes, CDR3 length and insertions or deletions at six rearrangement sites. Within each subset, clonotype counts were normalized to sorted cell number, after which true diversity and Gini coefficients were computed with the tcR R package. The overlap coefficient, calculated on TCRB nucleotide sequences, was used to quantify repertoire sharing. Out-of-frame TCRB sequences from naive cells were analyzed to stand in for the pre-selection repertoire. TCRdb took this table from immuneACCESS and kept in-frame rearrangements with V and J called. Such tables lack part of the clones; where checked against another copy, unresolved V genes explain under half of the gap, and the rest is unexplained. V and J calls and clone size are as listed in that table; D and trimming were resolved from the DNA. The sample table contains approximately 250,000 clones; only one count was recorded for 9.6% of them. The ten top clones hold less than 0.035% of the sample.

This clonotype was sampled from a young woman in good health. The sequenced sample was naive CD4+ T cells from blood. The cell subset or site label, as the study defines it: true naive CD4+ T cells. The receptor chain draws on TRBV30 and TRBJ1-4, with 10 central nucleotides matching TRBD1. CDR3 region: CAWSLGTGDEKLFF. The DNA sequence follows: TGTGCCTGGAGTCTCGGGACAGGGGATGAAAAACTGTTTTTT. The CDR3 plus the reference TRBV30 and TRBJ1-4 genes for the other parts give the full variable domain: SQTIHQWPATLVQPVGSPLSLECTVEGTSNPNLYWYRQAAGRGLQLLFYSVGIGQISSEVPQNLSASRPQDRQFILSSKKLLLSDSGFYLCAWSLGTGDEKLFFGSGTQLSVL.